This TCR beta chain was sequenced in a study of blood T cell repertoires in COVID-19. Study at large: The study drew acute and convalescent COVID-19 samples from the United States, Italy and Spain.

Sequencing was performed with immunoSEQ multiplex PCR; in TCRdb, only in-frame clones are kept and a portion is missing. The data contain approximately 280,000 clones, roughly nine tenths of them singletons. All enrollees were about 18 to 100 years old and from roughly 22 US areas. The CDR3 runs to 17 residues. V lost 0 bases, J lost 7 bases, and 10 bases stayed unmatched. Germline-derived CDR1 and CDR2 are LGHNA and YNFKEQ. The origin of this receptor is a middle-aged woman who had recovered from COVID-19. Sequences were obtained from PBMCs or T cells enriched from blood (not recorded which). The chain recombines TRBV4-2 with TRBJ2-1; 9 nucleotides match TRBD2. CDR3 sequence (DNA): TGTGCCAGCAGCCAAGATCCAGCGGGAGGCTTAGGAAATGAGCAGTTCTTC. Amino acid sequence: CASSQDPAGGLGNEQFF.